The next 14 T cell receptor beta chains were all read from a single sample in a study of blood T cell repertoires in COVID-19. Assay: immunoSEQ multiplex PCR; the TCRdb copy retains only in-frame clones and omits some. The data hold around 200,000 clones, with 86% observed a single time. Source material: peripheral blood. These receptors came from a woman aged 50 to 60 with acute or convalescent COVID-19.

This clone was found once. The chain links TRBV30 to TRBJ2-1; the match to TRBD2 covers 8 bases. The germline gives CDR1 GTSNPN, CDR2 SVGIG (reference sequence). The CDR3 loop spans 15 amino acids. Trimming at V came to 1 base and at J to 4 bases, leaving 6 bases not matched to a gene. The CDR3 DNA reads TGTGCCTGGAGTGAGCGGGGGAAAGAATACAATGAGCAGTTCTTC. As protein: CAWSERGKEYNEQFF.

The rearrangement joins TRBV6-2 or TRBV6-3 to TRBJ2-7, with 11 bases identical to TRBD1. This CDR3 region has 15 residues. Germline V gene data show CDR1 as MNHEY and CDR2 as SVGEGT. Trimming took 4 bases from V and 3 from J; bases not matched to a gene: 5. Here the CDR3 reads CASSFSGTGGYEQYF. DNA of the CDR3: TGTGCCAGCAGTTTCTCCGGGACAGGGGGCTACGAGCAGTACTTC.

This sequence joins TRBV19 and TRBJ1-1; the D is unclear. The CDR3 loop spans 14 amino acids. Germline V gene sequence: CDR1 LNHDA, CDR2 SQIVND (reference sequence). V was shortened by 5 bases and J by 1 base, with 11 bases between the two germline ends. CDR3: CASSGVEGNTEAFF. DNA for the CDR3: TGTGCCAGTAGTGGTGTTGAGGGGAACACTGAAGCTTTCTTT. The complete variable domain, with remaining parts taken from reference TRBV19 and TRBJ1-1, reads DGGITQSPKYLFRKEGQNVTLSCEQNLNHDAMYWYRQDPGQGLRLIYYSQIVNDFQKGDIAEGYSVSREKKESFPLTVTSAQKNPTAFYLCASSGVEGNTEAFFGQGTRLTVV.

The chain recombines TRBV7-2 with TRBJ2-7; TRBD2 aligns across 10 bases. V dropped 5 bases and J dropped 11; count of bases not matched to a gene: 9. This CDR3 spans 13 amino acids. CDR1 SGHTA and CDR2 FQGNSA come from the germline V gene. CDR3: CASSPQGSGRKYF. The CDR3 DNA is TGTGCCAGCAGCCCCCAAGGTAGCGGGAGGAAGTACTTC.

Of note for this clone: This may come from a read error, since a much larger clone is one base off. V usage is TRBV7-8 and J usage is TRBJ1-2; TRBD1 aligns across 9 bases. The CDR3 has 14 residues. In germline, CDR1 is SGHVS, CDR2 FQNEAQ. Here the CDR3 reads CVSSFTGGLDGYTF. The CDR3 DNA reads TGTGTCAGCAGCTTCACAGGGGGCTTGGATGGCTACACCTTC.

The V call is TRBV6-1, the J call TRBJ2-4; tentatively, D is TRBD1 (6 bases). Trimming took off 1 base at V and 4 bases at J, with 23 bases between the two ends. CDR1 and CDR2 from the germline V gene are MNHNS and SASEGT. This CDR3 spans 19 amino acids. The chain's CDR3 is CASSEVARNAVGGKNIQYF. The CDR3 DNA reads TGTGCCAGCAGTGAAGTGGCCCGAAACGCGGTAGGGGGAAAAAACATTCAGTACTTC.

The chain carries TRBV4-3 and TRBJ2-2; 11 bases are a match to TRBD2. The V segment lost 4 bases and the J segment 0 bases; nucleotides outside the gene matches: 4. Germline loops: CDR1 LGHNA, CDR2 YSLEER. This CDR3 has 17 amino acids. The CDR3, as DNA: TGCGCCAGCAGCCCTATAGCGGGGGGGGCGAACACCGGGGAGCTGTTTTTT. Amino acids: CASSPIAGGANTGELFF.

This chain uses TRBV4-3 with TRBJ1-4, with D perhaps TRBD1 (5 bases). Germline CDR1 is LGHNA and CDR2 is YSLEER. V was shortened by 5 bases and J by 4 bases, with 8 bases between the two germline ends. The CDR3 consists of 13 residues. This CDR3 is CASSDRDNEKLFF. CDR3 DNA sequence: TGCGCCAGCAGCGACAGAGATAATGAAAAACTGTTTTTT.

This sequence joins TRBV3-1 (or the pseudogene TRBV3-2) and TRBJ1-1, with no clear D. Trimming cost V 2 bases and J 2 bases, with 6 bases left between them. Looked up from germline, CDR1 is LGHDT and CDR2 is YNNKEL (reference sequence). The CDR3 loop spans 13 amino acids. CDR3 DNA sequence: TGTGCCAGCAGCCAACTTAGAAACACTGAAGCTTTCTTT. Translated: CASSQLRNTEAFF.

This clone was seen once. Here the CDR3 reads CASTSQAPRGEQYF. In DNA form, the CDR3 reads TGTGCCAGCACCTCCCAAGCGCCAAGGGGCGAGCAGTACTTC. V usage is TRBV7-9 and J usage is TRBJ2-7; possibly TRBD1 for D (5 bases). In germline, CDR1 is SEHNR, CDR2 FQNEAQ (reference sequence). The CDR3 spans 14 residues. Trimming pared 7 bases from V and 6 bases from J, leaving 19 bases between.

V and J are TRBV27 and TRBJ2-3; 8 bases are a match to TRBD2. The CDR3 totals 18 residues. CDR1 MNHEY and CDR2 SMNVEV come from the germline V gene (reference sequence). The trim removed 6 bases at V and 0 bases at J, leaving 14 bases unmatched. The CDR3 nucleotides are TGTGCCAGCAGCCCAATGGGAGCGGGGGCCACGAGCACAGATACGCAGTATTTT. It encodes CASSPMGAGATSTDTQYF.

This chain uses TRBV11-2 with TRBJ2-7; D possibly corresponds to TRBD2 (6 bases). Germline values: CDR1 SGHAT, CDR2 FQNNGV. This CDR3 is built from 14 residues. Between the trimmed V and J ends, which lost 5 bases and 0 bases, there was a span of 11 bases. The CDR3 region has the DNA TGTGCCAGCAGCCGTAGCGGTAGCTCCTACGAGCAGTACTTC. This codes for CASSRSGSSYEQYF.

The chain carries TRBV19 and TRBJ2-2, with TRBD1 identical over 8 bases. Trimming cost V 1 base and J 3 bases; bases outside gene matches: 4. The CDR3 length is 16 residues. Germline V CDR1 and CDR2: LNHDA, SQIVND (reference sequence). CDR3 in amino acids: CASSIGYRGYTGELFF. CDR3 sequence (DNA): TGTGCCAGTAGTATAGGGTACAGGGGGTACACCGGGGAGCTGTTTTTT.

The V call is TRBV5-5, the J call TRBJ1-4, with TRBD1 identical over 7 bases. The J segment lost 3 bases and the V segment lost 4 bases, leaving 3 bases of the junction unmatched. CDR3 size: 14 residues. Germline V gives CDR1 SGHKS, CDR2 YYEKEE (reference sequence). In DNA form, the CDR3 reads TGTGCCAGCAGCGCACAGGGGCCTAATGAAAAACTGTTTTTT. Its protein is CASSAQGPNEKLFF.